In its sample, the clone carrying this TCR beta chain was seen a few times. What it recognizes is unknown. The Oncomine TCR Beta short-read assay was applied to DNA of cultured CD4+ T cells. Genomic DNA was extracted from cultured CD4+ T cells. TCRdb used MiXCR to reprocess the PCR reads, holding one entry per CDR3 protein. The sample shows 20,000 to 25,000 distinct CDR3 sequences, 46% of them seen only once. This specimen comes from a study of vaccination and CD4 T cells after COVID-19. Study information: A few convalescent patients underwent sampling at day 14 and then at days 161 to 241 post-vaccination, the study reports. Cultures acting as controls obtained a CEFX pool, an HIV-1 Nef pool, or no peptide.

Specified time point: late sampling 161 to 241 days after vaccination in a few convalescent patients. Indicated treatment: roughly 11-day PBMC culture with coronavirus spike peptide pools or control peptides (ViraFEST assay). The CDR3 has 14 residues. Trimming left V 0 bases short and J 6 bases short, with 11 bases between. The germline V gene has CDR1 KGHDR and CDR2 SFDVKD. This receptor was taken from a human donor who had recovered from COVID-19. This chain links TRBV24-1 with TRBJ2-7; D is ambiguous. The starting material was CD4+ T cells from blood, cultured in vitro, obtained about 7 months after SARS-CoV-2 vaccination. The DNA for the CDR3 is TGTGCCACCAGTGATTTGGTCCCGGGTAGCGAGCAGTACTTC. Protein sequence: CATSDLVPGSEQYF.